This T cell receptor beta chain is from a study of naive and memory T cell subsets. The study, taken as a whole, reports: A few larger clonotypes appeared in naive repertoires, especially CD8, possibly memory cells re-expressing CD45RA. In naive cells, over 95% of TCR sequences were seen only once.

An equimolar mix of two oligonucleotides served as the beta constant-region primer for TRBC1 and TRBC2. Nested alpha and beta constant-region primers with the SP2 primer drove four PCR rounds on ligated cDNA. TCRdb redid the calling of the UMI-ligation and nested PCR reads with MiXCR, one entry per CDR3 protein. The data contain 130,000 to 150,000 distinct CDR3 sequences, under 25% of them singletons. The CDR3 length is 15 residues. Trimming left V 4 bases short and J 1 base short, with 10 bases between. The germline gives CDR1 SSHAT, CDR2 FNYEAQ (reference sequence). A word on this clonotype: Its matching antigen is unknown.

The V and J genes are TRBV7-7 and TRBJ2-2; weak D call: TRBD1 (6 bases). What was sequenced was naive CD4+ T cells from blood. The source is a human donor in good health. The CDR3 sequence is CASSWGTMNTGELFF. The CDR3 nucleotides read TGTGCCAGCAGCTGGGGGACAATGAACACCGGGGAGCTGTTTTTT.